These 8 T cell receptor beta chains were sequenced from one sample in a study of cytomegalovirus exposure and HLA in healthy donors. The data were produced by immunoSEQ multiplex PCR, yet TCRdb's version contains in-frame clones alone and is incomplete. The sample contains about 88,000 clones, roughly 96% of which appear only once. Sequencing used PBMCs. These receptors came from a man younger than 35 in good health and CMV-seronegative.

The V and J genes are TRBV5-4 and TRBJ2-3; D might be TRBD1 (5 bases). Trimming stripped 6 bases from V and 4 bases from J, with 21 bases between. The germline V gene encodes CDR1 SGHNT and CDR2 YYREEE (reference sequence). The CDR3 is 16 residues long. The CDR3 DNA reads TGTGCCAGCACCGAAGGCCCCGGCAGGGCGGCAGATACGCAGTATTTT. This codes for CASTEGPGRAADTQYF.

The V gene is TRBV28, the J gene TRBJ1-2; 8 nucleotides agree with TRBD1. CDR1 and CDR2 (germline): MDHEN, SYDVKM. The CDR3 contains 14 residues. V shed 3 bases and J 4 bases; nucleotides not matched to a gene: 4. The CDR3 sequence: CASSLPDRAYGYTF. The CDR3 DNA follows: TGTGCCAGCAGTTTGCCGGACAGGGCCTATGGCTACACCTTC.

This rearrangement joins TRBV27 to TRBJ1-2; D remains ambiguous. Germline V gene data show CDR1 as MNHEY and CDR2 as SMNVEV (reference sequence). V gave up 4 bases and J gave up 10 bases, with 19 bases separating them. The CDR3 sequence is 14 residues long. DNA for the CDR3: TGTGCCAGCAGTTCATACGGGAGGCCGCTTTCCTACACCTTC. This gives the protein CASSSYGRPLSYTF.

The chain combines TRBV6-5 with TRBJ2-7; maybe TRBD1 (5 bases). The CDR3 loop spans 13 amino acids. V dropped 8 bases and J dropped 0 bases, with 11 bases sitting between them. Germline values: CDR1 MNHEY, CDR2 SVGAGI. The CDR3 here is CASGDSSSYEQYF. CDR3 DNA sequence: TGTGCCAGCGGAGACAGTTCCTCCTACGAGCAGTACTTC.

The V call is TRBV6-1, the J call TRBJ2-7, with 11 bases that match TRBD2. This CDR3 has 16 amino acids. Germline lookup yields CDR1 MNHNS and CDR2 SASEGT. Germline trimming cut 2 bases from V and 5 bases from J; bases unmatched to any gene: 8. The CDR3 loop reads CASSEFASGRTNEQYV. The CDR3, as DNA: TGTGCCAGCAGTGAATTTGCTAGCGGGAGGACAAACGAGCAGTACGTC.

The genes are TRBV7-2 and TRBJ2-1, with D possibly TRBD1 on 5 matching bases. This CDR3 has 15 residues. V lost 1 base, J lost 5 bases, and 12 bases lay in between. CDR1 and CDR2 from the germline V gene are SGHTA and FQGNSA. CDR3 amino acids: CASSLEGRQNNEQFF. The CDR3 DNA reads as TGTGCCAGCAGCTTAGAGGGGCGGCAAAACAATGAGCAGTTCTTC.

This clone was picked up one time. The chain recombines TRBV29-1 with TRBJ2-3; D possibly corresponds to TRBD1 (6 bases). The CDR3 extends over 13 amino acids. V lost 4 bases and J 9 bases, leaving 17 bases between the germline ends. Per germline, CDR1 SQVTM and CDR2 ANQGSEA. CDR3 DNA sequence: TGCAGCGTTGTAGGGTTAGCCCAGGGGACGCAGTATTTT. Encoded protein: CSVVGLAQGTQYF.

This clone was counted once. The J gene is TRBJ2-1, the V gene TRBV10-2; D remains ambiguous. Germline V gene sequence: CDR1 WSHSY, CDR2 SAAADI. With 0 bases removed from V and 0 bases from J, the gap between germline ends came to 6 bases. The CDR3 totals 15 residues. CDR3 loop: CASSESWSSYNEQFF. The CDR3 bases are TGCGCCAGCAGTGAGTCCTGGAGCTCCTACAATGAGCAGTTCTTC.